One T cell receptor (beta chain) is described in this entry. Its antigen is still unknown. CDR3 length equals 13 residues. V was clipped by 5 bases and J by 2 bases, with 10 bases between them. From germline, CDR1 is SGHAT and CDR2 FQNNGV. The treatment was: some 19 received Ad26.COV2.S at low or high dose, single or two shots; 5 received placebo; per-sample allocation not given. Sampling occurred on day 63 after the first vaccine or placebo injection. The data stem from a study of Ad26.COV2.S vaccination and SARS-CoV-2 variants. Broader study findings: Placebo recipients showed lower spike-specific TCR breadth than vaccinees. The authors reported substantial breadth in spike-specific CD8+ and CD4+ T cell responses after vaccination.

Clones were read by immunoSEQ multiplex PCR, and TCRdb kept only the in-frame ones, dropping some. Of about 680,000 clones listed, approximately 88% are singletons. The TCR comes from a person between 18 and 60 years old who received the Ad26.COV2.S COVID-19 vaccine or a placebo. The specimen was peripheral blood, collected in a trial of Ad26.COV2.S vaccine versus placebo. This chain connects TRBV11-2 to TRBJ2-7, with D unresolved. CDR3 in DNA: TGTGCCAGCAGCCCCCCGGGCCCCTACGAGCAGTACTTC. Amino acid sequence: CASSPPGPYEQYF.